This record looks at one T cell receptor beta chain sequence and its context. The data were obtained in a study of blood T cell repertoires in COVID-19. Looking at the study overall: Sites across the United States, Italy and Spain contributed samples from acute and convalescent COVID-19.

The data were produced by immunoSEQ multiplex PCR, yet TCRdb's version contains in-frame clones alone and is incomplete. In the table there are some 110,000 clones, approximately 82% of which are singletons. Sequenced: peripheral blood. The source is a woman over 75 with acute or convalescent COVID-19.

For the CDR3, the DNA is TGTGCCAGCAGCCGACGCCAGGGGGCAATCGAGACCCAGTACTTC. Translated: CASSRRQGAIETQYF. The chain is built from TRBV7-7 and TRBJ2-5; TRBD1 aligns across 8 bases. This CDR3 has 15 amino acids. CDR1 and CDR2 from the germline V gene are SSHAT and FNYEAQ (reference sequence). Trimming at V came to 5 bases and at J to 5 bases, leaving 10 bases not matched to a gene.